The 29 T cell receptor beta chains reported below all come from one sample, sequenced in a study of CD8+CD57+ T cells in acquired aplastic anemia. Individuals selected for sequencing had exhibited CD8+CD57+ cell expansion on flow cytometry. The template used for profiling TCR beta VDJ and CDR3 was genomic DNA. Each CDR3 protein is one row after TCRdb ran MiXCR on the reads. The sample consists of approximately 170,000 distinct CDR3 sequences, around half of them appearing once. The specimen was sorted CD4+, CD8+, or CD8+CD57+ T cells (not recorded which) from PBMCs. The receptors stem from a human donor with aplastic anemia.

The J gene is TRBJ2-3, the V gene TRBV9, with 15 bases lining up with TRBD2. Trimming cost V 3 bases and J 2 bases; bases outside gene matches: 7. Germline V gene data show CDR1 as SGDLS and CDR2 as YYNGEE. The CDR3 extends over 18 amino acids. CDR3 sequence reads: CASSGRTSGRAPTDTQYF. In nucleotides, the CDR3 is TGTGCCAGCAGCGGGCGGACTAGCGGGAGGGCCCCCACAGATACGCAGTATTTT.

J is TRBJ2-6 and V is TRBV7-2; D gene uncertain. Deletions cut 3 bases from V and 4 bases from J, with 7 bases between. Germline V gene sequence: CDR1 SGHTA, CDR2 FQGNSA. CDR3 length equals 14 residues. The CDR3 region has the DNA TGTGCCAGCAGCTTTGTATGGGGGGCCAACGTCCTGACTTTC. This codes for CASSFVWGANVLTF.

This clonotype occurred many times. The chain links TRBV7-6 to TRBJ1-1; D is ambiguous. Trimming cost V 4 bases and J 0 bases, with 9 bases left between them. CDR3 length equals 14 residues. CDR1 is SGHVS and CDR2 is FNYEAQ in the germline V gene. CDR3 bases: TGTGCCAGCAGCTCGCAGATTTTGAACACTGAAGCTTTCTTT. This gives the protein CASSSQILNTEAFF. The variable domain in full, with the rest retrieved from reference TRBV7-6 and TRBJ1-1, is GAGVSQSPRYKVTKRGQDVALRCDPISGHVSLYWYRQALGQGPEFLTYFNYEAQQDKSGLPNDRFSAERPEGSISTLTIQRTEQRDSAMYRCASSSQILNTEAFFGQGTRLTVV.

This clonotype showed up many times. CDR3 bases: TGTGCCAGCAGCTTGGACGGCGGGGAGCTGTTTTTT. It encodes CASSLDGGELFF. The rearrangement links TRBV5-8 to TRBJ2-2; no reliable D call. Between the trimmed V and J ends, which lost 0 bases and 7 bases, there was a span of 4 bases. Germline-derived CDR1 and CDR2 are SGHTS and YDEGEE. The CDR3 runs to 12 residues.

This clonotype was counted ten times or more. The rearrangement links TRBV6-6 to TRBJ1-1; tentatively, D is TRBD1 (5 bases). Germline V gives CDR1 MNHNY, CDR2 SVGAGI (reference sequence). This CDR3 has 15 amino acids. V dropped 6 bases and J dropped 6 bases, with 20 bases sitting between them. This chain's CDR3 is CASSPNRQGGPEAFF. The CDR3 coding sequence is TGTGCCAGCAGCCCTAATCGGCAGGGTGGTCCTGAAGCTTTCTTT.

This clonotype was found many times. V is TRBV12-3 or TRBV12-4 and J is TRBJ2-1; D is unresolved. Trimming stripped 6 bases from V and 8 bases from J, with 11 bases between. This CDR3 comprises 12 residues. CDR3 region: CASSLGGYEQFF. DNA of the CDR3: TGTGCCAGCAGCCTGGGTGGGTATGAGCAGTTCTTC.

A note on this clonotype: A junction end diverges from the germline sequence, so it may reflect a read error. J is TRBJ1-2 and V is TRBV4-2; tentative D call: TRBD1 (5 bases). CDR1 LGHNA and CDR2 YNFKEQ come from the germline V gene. This CDR3 region has 16 residues. CDR3 sequence: CASSQIGWGSDYGHTF. CDR3 bases: TGTGCCAGCAGCCAAATTGGTTGGGGCAGCGACTATGGCCACACCTTC.

In its sample, this clonotype was seen many times. V is TRBV9 and J is TRBJ2-7; 9 bases agree with TRBD2. The CDR3 loop spans 16 amino acids. Germline CDR1 reads SGDLS; CDR2 reads YYNGEE. V shed 0 bases, J shed 6 bases, and the junction held 10 bases outside the gene matches. CDR3 sequence: CASSVGVAGEISEQYF. The CDR3 bases are TGTGCCAGCAGCGTAGGGGTAGCGGGGGAGATTTCCGAGCAGTACTTC. Together with reference TRBV9 and TRBJ2-7, the CDR3 gives the full variable domain: DSGVTQTPKHLITATGQRVTLRCSPRSGDLSVYWYQQSLDQGLQFLIQYYNGEERAKGNILERFSAQQFPDLHSELNLSSLELGDSALYFCASSVGVAGEISEQYFGPGTRLTVT.

The rearrangement uses TRBV7-2 and TRBJ2-7, with TRBD1 identical over 8 bases. Germline CDR1 reads SGHTA; CDR2 reads FQGNSA. The CDR3 contains 15 residues. V shed 5 bases and J 3 bases; nucleotides not matched to a gene: 9. This chain's CDR3 is CASSQHRGYGYEQYF. CDR3 DNA sequence: TGTGCCAGCAGCCAACACAGGGGGTACGGCTACGAGCAGTACTTC.

The chain links TRBV20-1 to TRBJ2-1; 11 bases are shared with TRBD2. This CDR3 has 15 residues. V was clipped by 3 bases and J by 6 bases; unmatched bases: 7. CDR1 is DFQATT, CDR2 SNEGSKA, per germline (reference sequence). CDR3 in DNA: TGCAGTGCTAGTGGTTTAGCGGGAGGGGCCAATGAGCAGTTCTTC. Its translation is CSASGLAGGANEQFF.

This clonotype was detected ten times or more. This rearrangement joins TRBV10-3 to TRBJ2-5; a weak D match, TRBD1 (5 bases). Per germline, CDR1 ENHRY and CDR2 SYGVKD. The CDR3 is 16 residues long. Between the trimmed V and J ends, which lost 2 bases and 2 bases, there was a span of 15 bases. The CDR3 reads CAISEGAQPPQETQYF. CDR3 sequence (DNA): TGTGCCATCAGTGAGGGGGCCCAGCCTCCTCAAGAGACCCAGTACTTC.

In its sample, this clonotype was seen many times. This chain connects TRBV12-3 or TRBV12-4 to TRBJ1-4; D ambiguous. The ends were cut back, 6 bases at V and 7 bases at J, with 12 bases in the middle. This CDR3 contains 13 residues. The DNA for the CDR3 is TGTGCCAGCAGCATGGGCTGGGTTGAAAAACTGTTTTTT. Amino acid sequence: CASSMGWVEKLFF.

J is TRBJ2-5 and V is TRBV29-1; no reliable D call. From germline, CDR1 is SQVTM and CDR2 ANQGSEA. V was pared by 7 bases and J by 1 base, with 10 bases between. This CDR3 contains 12 residues. CDR3: CSGATFQETQYF. CDR3 DNA sequence: TGCAGCGGGGCCACCTTCCAAGAGACCCAGTACTTC.

This clonotype was seen at least ten times. The chain uses TRBV11-2 and TRBJ2-3; 9 bases map to TRBD2. The CDR3 runs to 17 residues. The germline V gene has CDR1 SGHAT and CDR2 FQNNGV. J gave up 6 bases and V 0 bases, and 10 bases lay outside the gene matches. CDR3 loop: CASSLDRLAANMDTQYF. As DNA, the CDR3 is TGTGCCAGCAGCTTAGATCGACTAGCGGCTAACATGGATACGCAGTATTTT.

The chain has TRBV18 and TRBJ2-1; TRBD2 agrees at 11 bases. The V gene's germline CDR1 is KGHSH and CDR2 LQKENI. V dropped 1 base and J dropped 7; count of bases not matched to a gene: 3. CDR3 size: 15 residues. The CDR3 coding sequence is TGTGCCAGCTCACCACGGGCTAGCGGGAGGAATGAGCAGTTCTTC. Encoded protein: CASSPRASGRNEQFF.

The chain carries TRBV29-1 and TRBJ1-2; D gene uncertain. V lost 4 bases and J 2 bases, leaving 11 bases between the germline ends. The CDR3 contains 13 residues. Germline V gene lookup returns CDR1 SQVTM and CDR2 ANQGSEA. The CDR3 nucleotides are TGCAGCGTTGGGAACATTGAAAACTATGGCTACACCTTC. Amino acids: CSVGNIENYGYTF. Filled out from reference TRBV29-1 and TRBJ1-2, the complete variable domain reads SAVISQKPSRDICQRGTSLTIQCQVDSQVTMMFWYRQQPGQSLTLIATANQGSEATYESGFVIDKFPISRPNLTFSTLTVSNMSPEDSSIYLCSVGNIENYGYTFGSGTRLTVV.

Turning to this clonotype: One junction end disagrees with the germline gene, perhaps due to a read error. V usage is TRBV7-2 and J usage is TRBJ2-5; D uncertain. This CDR3 spans 11 amino acids. Germline lookup yields CDR1 SGHTA and CDR2 FQGNSA. The CDR3 is CASSRAETRYF. The CDR3 coding sequence is TGTGCCAGCAGCCGGGCCGAGACCCGGTACTTC.

CDR3 DNA sequence: TGTGCCAGCAGCCCACGTAACTTCGGGACAGGTTGGTTCGGGAAAAAACTGTTTTTT. This translates into CASSPRNFGTGWFGKKLFF. The genes are TRBV3-1 and TRBJ1-4; 8 positions match TRBD1. Germline V CDR1 and CDR2: LGHDT, YNNKEL (reference sequence). The J segment lost 9 bases and the V segment lost 4 bases, leaving 22 bases of the junction unmatched. The CDR3 is made up of 19 amino acids.

Details on this clonotype: A read error may account for a junction end that differs from germline. This chain joins TRBV5-1 and TRBJ2-3; TRBD1 aligns across 7 bases. Germline V gives CDR1 SGHRS, CDR2 YFSETQ. This CDR3 comprises 14 residues. The CDR3 DNA reads TGCGCCAGCAGCTTGGGGACAGGCACAGATACGCGGTATTTT. As protein: CASSLGTGTDTRYF.

The chain is built from TRBV7-9 and TRBJ2-7, with 7 bases identical to TRBD2. J was trimmed by 6 bases and V by 5 bases; bases with no gene match: 7. The germline gives CDR1 SEHNR, CDR2 FQNEAQ (reference sequence). This CDR3 contains 13 residues. The CDR3 spells CASSLGTIREQYF. CDR3 coding DNA: TGTGCCAGCAGCCTAGGGACTATACGCGAGCAGTACTTC.

The rearrangement joins TRBV2 to TRBJ2-1; no clear D. The ends were cut back, 10 bases at V and 0 bases at J, with 13 bases in the middle. The CDR3 consists of 14 residues. The germline gives CDR1 SNHLY, CDR2 FYNNEI. CDR3 sequence: CAINTRRSYNEQFF. Written as DNA, the CDR3 is TGTGCCATCAACACCAGACGCTCCTACAATGAGCAGTTCTTC.

This clonotype has ten or more counts. CDR3 coding DNA: TGTGCCAGCAGCTTAGTCCTTAGCGCAAACATTCAGTACTTC. Protein product: CASSLVLSANIQYF. The chain carries TRBV7-2 and TRBJ2-4; tentatively, D is TRBD2 (5 bases). V lost 1 base to trimming and J lost 6 bases, with 10 bases between them. There are 14 residues in the CDR3. Germline loops: CDR1 SGHTA, CDR2 FQGNSA.

On this clonotype itself: It may be a read error: a sequence one base away is much more abundant. The V call is TRBV20-1, the J call TRBJ2-1, with a tentative D call TRBD2 (7 bases). The CDR3 is made up of 14 amino acids. The V gene lost 6 bases and the J gene lost 11 bases, with 23 bases spanning the gap. Germline V CDR1 and CDR2: DFQATT, SNEGSKA (reference sequence). CDR3 DNA: TGCAGTGCCTCCCGCGGGGGCCCCCGCGATAAGCAGTTCTTC. Residues: CSASRGGPRDKQFF.

This clonotype was observed a handful of times. A read error may explain this, as a much larger clone is one base away. This chain links TRBV25-1 with TRBJ2-1; 7 bases line up with TRBD2. Trimming took 6 bases from V and 8 from J; bases not matched to a gene: 13. The CDR3 loop spans 15 amino acids. CDR1 and CDR2 (germline): MGHDK, SYGVNS. The CDR3 protein is CASSLLAVPQDEQFF. In DNA form, the CDR3 reads TGTGCCAGCAGCTTGCTAGCGGTCCCCCAGGATGAGCAGTTCTTC.

The chain joins TRBV20-1 to TRBJ2-7, with D tentatively TRBD1 (5 bases). Trimming removed 1 base at V and 3 bases at J, with 13 bases between. CDR3 length: 14 residues. Germline CDR1 reads DFQATT; CDR2 reads SNEGSKA (reference sequence). CDR3 DNA: TGCAGTGCTAGAGTTGCAGGGTCTCTCTACGAGCAGTACTTC. It is translated as CSARVAGSLYEQYF.

This chain connects TRBV6-1 to TRBJ2-1, with 12 nucleotides matching TRBD2. CDR3 length: 16 amino acids. V lost 5 bases, J lost 6 bases, and 8 bases stayed unmatched. Germline values: CDR1 MNHNS, CDR2 SASEGT. The DNA for the CDR3 is TGTGCCAGCAGTACACTAGCGGGGGGCCGGGGCAATGAGCAGTTCTTC. Encoded protein: CASSTLAGGRGNEQFF.

This chain uses TRBV6-1 with TRBJ2-3; 9 nucleotides line up with TRBD1. The CDR3 is made up of 16 amino acids. With V trimmed by 4 bases and J by 4 bases, 9 bases remained unmatched. CDR1 MNHNS and CDR2 SASEGT come from the germline V gene. CDR3 amino acids: CASSATGTGLADTQYF. The CDR3 DNA follows: TGTGCCAGCAGTGCCACCGGGACAGGGTTGGCAGATACGCAGTATTTT.

The chain joins TRBV29-1 to TRBJ2-1; 7 bases align to TRBD1. V lost 3 bases, J lost 0 bases, and 5 bases stayed unmatched. Per germline, CDR1 SQVTM and CDR2 ANQGSEA. The CDR3 contains 15 residues. The CDR3 loop is CSVEPTGCSYNEQFF. The CDR3 region has the DNA TGCAGCGTTGAGCCGACAGGGTGCTCCTACAATGAGCAGTTCTTC.

This chain connects TRBV19 to TRBJ2-1; D gene unclear. The germline V and J ends were trimmed by 9 bases and 1 base, with 10 bases remaining between them. Germline lookup yields CDR1 LNHDA and CDR2 SQIVND (reference sequence). The length of the CDR3 is 13 residues. Here the CDR3 reads CARRLASYNEQFF. DNA for the CDR3: TGTGCCAGGAGGTTGGCATCCTACAATGAGCAGTTCTTC. Full variable domain (outside the CDR3, taken from reference TRBV19 and TRBJ2-1): DGGITQSPKYLFRKEGQNVTLSCEQNLNHDAMYWYRQDPGQGLRLIYYSQIVNDFQKGDIAEGYSVSREKKESFPLTVTSAQKNPTAFYLCARRLASYNEQFFGPGTRLTVL.